Listed below are T cell receptor beta chains from one sample, sequenced in a study of cytotoxic CD8 clonotypes in ibrutinib-treated CLL. Sequencing was performed with immunoSEQ multiplex PCR; in TCRdb, only in-frame clones are kept and a portion is missing. The sample has about 68,000 clones; 68% are singletons. Sample: PBMCs, taken after 12 months of ibrutinib treatment. The receptors come from a human donor with chronic lymphocytic leukemia. The CDR3 runs from the conserved cysteine through the conserved F or W. D genes are given only for firm matches. Rows give clone size only sometimes, using once, few, many, or a class for an expanded clone.

clone_size	v_call	j_call	d_call	cdr3_nt	cdr3_aa
-	TRBV27	TRBJ1-2	-	TGTGCCAGCAGCGCCATCCAGGGAAGAGGATACACCTTC	CASSAIQGRGYTF
once	TRBV2	TRBJ2-4	TRBD2	TGTGCCCCAGGGACTAGCGGGACAAAAAACATTCAGTACTTC	CAPGTSGTKNIQYF
-	TRBV30	TRBJ2-2	-	TGTGCCTGGGAGCGAGGTGTAGACACCGGGGAGCTGTTTTTT	CAWERGVDTGELFF
-	TRBV6-5	TRBJ2-3	-	TGTGCCAGCAGTTACTCGGGAGAAACAAGCACAGATACGCAGTATTTT	CASSYSGETSTDTQYF
-	TRBV6-5	TRBJ1-5	-	TGTGCCAGCAGTTTAGACCGGCGGGGCTGGGATCAGCCCCAGCATTTT	CASSLDRRGWDQPQHF
-	TRBV9	TRBJ2-7	-	TGTGCCAGCAGCGTAGGCCGCGGCAACTCCTACGAGCAGTACTTC	CASSVGRGNSYEQYF
few	TRBV18	TRBJ1-1	-	TGTGCCAGCTCACTCAACATGAACACTGAAGCTTTCTTT	CASSLNMNTEAFF
-	TRBV5-4	TRBJ2-7	-	TGTGCCAGCAGCTTTGTAGAGAGGGATGAGCAGTACTTC	CASSFVERDEQYF
-	TRBV7-2	TRBJ1-1	-	TGTGCCAGCGGGGTGACAGTGAACACTGAAGCTTTCTTT	CASGVTVNTEAFF
-	TRBV7-6	TRBJ1-1	TRBD1	TGTGCCAGCAGCCCTTGGGACAGTCTGAACACTGAAGCTTTCTTT	CASSPWDSLNTEAFF
-	TRBV28	TRBJ1-4	-	TGTGCCAGCAGTTTAGGATTCGGGGGGCGTTCGGATGAAAAACTGTTTTTT	CASSLGFGGRSDEKLFF
once	TRBV10-1	TRBJ2-5	TRBD1	TGCGCCAGCAGCCCTTCAGGGGGCCTGGGGGAGACCCAGTACTTC	CASSPSGGLGETQYF
-	TRBV5-4	TRBJ2-5	TRBD2	TGTGCCAGCAGCCCCCAGGGAGCGGGGAGAAAAGAGACCCAGTACTTC	CASSPQGAGRKETQYF
few	TRBV5-1	TRBJ2-7	TRBD1	TGCGCCAGCAGCTTGGACAGGGGGCAAGGGCAGTACTTC	CASSLDRGQGQYF
-	TRBV10-3	TRBJ1-4	-	TGTGCCATCAGTGAGTTTATGGGCAGGCCTGCAACTAATGAAAAACTGTTTTTT	CAISEFMGRPATNEKLFF
-	TRBV15	TRBJ2-5	TRBD2	TGTGCCACCAGCAGTACCACGGGGGGTCCCCAAGAGACCCAGTACTTC	CATSSTTGGPQETQYF
few	TRBV14	TRBJ1-1	-	TGTGCCAGCAGCCAAGTGGCCGTTACTGAAGCTTTCTTT	CASSQVAVTEAFF
-	TRBV28	TRBJ2-5	TRBD2	TGTGCCAGCAGTTTATATGGCGGGGGAGAGACCCAGTACTTC	CASSLYGGGETQYF
-	TRBV10-2	TRBJ1-1	-	TGCGCCAGCAGTGAATTGGGGGGCACTGAAGCTTTCTTT	CASSELGGTEAFF
-	TRBV6-6	TRBJ2-7	TRBD1	TGTGCCAGCAGTTACTCCAGGGGGCGCCGAAGCGAGCAGTACTTC	CASSYSRGRRSEQYF
-	TRBV6-5	TRBJ1-6	-	TGTGCCAGCAATAGAGACAGCGGGACGGGCTCACCCCTCCACTTT	CASNRDSGTGSPLHF
-	TRBV5-1	TRBJ2-3	TRBD1	TGCGCCAGCAGCTTCACCTCAGGGGGTACAGGCACAGATACGCAGTATTTT	CASSFTSGGTGTDTQYF
-	TRBV7-8	TRBJ1-5	-	TGTGCCAGCAGCTTAGCTGGGCAGACATTTAGCAATCAGCCCCAGCATTTT	CASSLAGQTFSNQPQHF
once	TRBV18	TRBJ2-3	-	TGTGCCAGCTCACTCAACCTGCAGGGTGGGGGAACAGATACGCAGTATTTT	CASSLNLQGGGTDTQYF
-	TRBV19	TRBJ2-2	-	TGTGCCAGTAGTACCCTCGACGGTAGAGGAACCGGGGAGCTGTTTTTT	CASSTLDGRGTGELFF
-	TRBV7-9	TRBJ1-1	-	TGTGCCAGCAGCTTGAGGTTTGGGAACACTGAAGCTTTCTTT	CASSLRFGNTEAFF